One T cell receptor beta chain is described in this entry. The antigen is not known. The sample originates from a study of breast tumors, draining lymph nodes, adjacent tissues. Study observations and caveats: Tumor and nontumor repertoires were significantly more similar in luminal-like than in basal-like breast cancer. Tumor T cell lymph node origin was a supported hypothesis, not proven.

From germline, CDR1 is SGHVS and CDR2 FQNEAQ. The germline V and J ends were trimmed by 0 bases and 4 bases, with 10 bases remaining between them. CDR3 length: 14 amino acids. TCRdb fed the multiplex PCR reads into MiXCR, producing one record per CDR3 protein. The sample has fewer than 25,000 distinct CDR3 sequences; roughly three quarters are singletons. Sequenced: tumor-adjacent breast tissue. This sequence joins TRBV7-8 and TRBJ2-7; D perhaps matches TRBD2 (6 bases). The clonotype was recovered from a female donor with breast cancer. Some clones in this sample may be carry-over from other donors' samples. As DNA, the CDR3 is TGTGCCAGCAGCTTAGCCCGACGGGGGTACGAGCAGTACTTC. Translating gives CASSLARRGYEQYF.